This T cell receptor beta chain was documented in a study of T cells in Graves' hyperthyroidism and ophthalmopathy. Researchers amplified the TCR beta CDR3 regions from RNA transcripts. Primed by the HTBI set, a first-round RT-PCR was run on the TCR CDR3. TCRdb reanalysed the multiplex PCR reads using MiXCR and keeps one entry per CDR3 protein. Of some 500,000 distinct CDR3 sequences in the sample, roughly 16% were seen once. As concerns this clonotype: What it recognizes is unknown.

Study-wide results and limits: Researchers report that a 13 V-J model separated ophthalmopathy from stable hyperthyroidism.

Trimming shortened V by 2 bases and J by 0 bases, and 8 bases separated the two germline ends. There are 15 residues in the CDR3. The germline gives CDR1 LNHDA, CDR2 SQIVND (reference sequence). The TCR sequence derives from a woman in her twenties or thirties with Graves' ophthalmopathy. The chain is built from TRBV19 and TRBJ2-4; D is undetermined. Sequencing was carried out using blood. The CDR3: CASSIRTIAKNIQYF. As DNA, the CDR3 is TGTGCCAGTAGTATAAGGACCATAGCCAAAAACATTCAGTACTTC.